This T cell receptor beta chain emerged from a study of cytomegalovirus exposure and HLA in healthy donors. V shed 3 bases, J shed 0 bases, and the junction held 3 bases outside the gene matches. The CDR3 loop spans 16 amino acids. Looked up from germline, CDR1 is SGHRS and CDR2 is YFSETQ. PCR primers comprised 60 Vbeta and 13 Jbeta primers. Assay used: immunoSEQ multiplex PCR; TCRdb lists only in-frame clones, some missing. The sample includes 140,000 to 150,000 clones, 75% to 80% seen only once; the top ten take about 2.5%. General observations from the study: Rarity marked most TCR sequences, yet some public TCRs occurred in many donors. A list of about 160 TCR beta chains associated with cytomegalovirus was given. Segments of the TCR beta V type were, in most cases, productive about 90% or about 30% of the time in an earlier analysis. Later analysis identified several of the most significant clusters that appeared linked to common viral pathogens.

On this clone: As yet, its antigen is unknown.

The receptor was isolated from a young woman in good health and CMV-seropositive. The sequencing input was PBMCs. The J gene is TRBJ2-5, the V gene TRBV5-1; 12 nucleotides match TRBD2. The CDR3, as DNA: TGCGCCAGCAGCTACGGGACTAGCGGGTACCAAGAGACCCAGTACTTC. Protein: CASSYGTSGYQETQYF.